The sequence of this T cell receptor (beta chain) was determined in a study of radiation and T cells in renal cell carcinoma. Time point specified: blood 4 weeks post-SBRT, at nephrectomy. As to treatment: 15 Gy SBRT to primary tumor, nephrectomy 4 weeks later. Nephrectomy followed 15 Gy stereotactic body radiation by 4 weeks. This renal cell carcinoma was of the clear cell type. The germline CDR1 and CDR2 sequences are SGHTA and FQGTGA. V was clipped by 2 bases and J by 1 base, with 5 bases between them. This CDR3 spans 13 amino acids. About this clone: Its specificity is not known. Different DNA sequences within this sample yield the same CDR3.

The protocol was immunoSEQ multiplex PCR, while the TCRdb copy is restricted to in-frame clones and leaves out a portion. Here the sample spans roughly 170,000 clones, 88% being singletons. Regarding the study as a whole: No pretreatment tumor biopsies were available for baseline clonotypes. From baseline, blood top tumor clonotypes peaked at 2 weeks post-radiation.

This sequence was found in a woman in her fifties or sixties with renal cell carcinoma. Sample: blood, taken from a patient whose treatment included radiotherapy and nephrectomy. J is TRBJ1-1 and V is TRBV7-3; D is uncertain. For the CDR3, the DNA is TGTGCCAGCAGCTTAGGGTCGAACACTGAAGCTTTCTTT. Its protein is CASSLGSNTEAFF.